The sequence of this T cell receptor (beta chain) was determined in a study of blood T cells in healthy people across ages. Points from the study as a whole: More naive CD4+ cells and higher diversity marked long-lived donors relative to aged donors.

A sample-barcoded 5' primer and a J-beta primer mix were used in a second PCR of roughly 6 to 11 cycles. TCRdb recomputed calls from the 5' RACE reads with MiXCR, one row per CDR3 protein. The repertoire holds about 1.4 million distinct CDR3 sequences, 59% seen once, with 6.5% to 8% in the top ten. As regards this clonotype: No antigen is known for it.

Trimming took 1 base from V and 6 from J, leaving 14 bases between them. Per the germline V gene, CDR1 is SGHTA and CDR2 is FQGNSA. CDR3 size: 15 residues. The sequence came from a man between 18 and 35 years old in good health. This rearrangement joins TRBV7-2 to TRBJ2-3; D unclear. The source material was blood. This CDR3 is CASSLDGQRRDTQYF. DNA of the CDR3: TGTGCCAGCAGCTTAGATGGTCAGCGCAGGGATACGCAGTATTTT.